This T cell receptor beta chain was sequenced in a study of beta chain features in type 1 diabetes. Central memory, naive, regulatory and stem cell-like memory CD4+ cells were sorted by CD45RO/CCR7/CD25/CD127/CD95/CD27. This clone came up a few times. What it binds is unknown. The sequenced template was cDNA made from the entire isolated RNA. Measured with immunoSEQ multiplex PCR; TCRdb has only the in-frame clones, and not every one. The data hold 600,000 to 700,000 clones, with over 10% observed a single time. General study findings and limits: Within each of all four CD4+ subsets, Type 1 diabetes patients had TCRB CDR3s that were moderately but significantly shorter. Compared to healthy donors, patients appeared to have naive, central memory and Treg TCRB repertoires that were more alike.

The V gene's germline CDR1 is KGHSY and CDR2 FQNENV. Trimming cost V 0 bases and J 8 bases, with 13 bases left between them. The CDR3 has 14 residues. V usage is TRBV16 and J usage is TRBJ1-2; D gene uncertain. The sequence was collected from a young man with type 1 diabetes. Source material: naive CD4+ T cells from blood. The CDR3 here is CASSQSIREEGYTF. In nucleotides, the CDR3 is TGTGCCAGCAGCCAATCAATCCGAGAGGAAGGCTACACCTTC. The variable domain in full, completed from reference TRBV16 and TRBJ1-2, reads GEEVAQTPKHLVRGEGQKAKLYCAPIKGHSYVFWYQQVLKNEFKFLISFQNENVFDETGMPKERFSAKCLPNSPCSLEIQATKLEDSAVYFCASSQSIREEGYTFGSGTRLTVV.